What follows describes a single TCR beta chain. The antigen is not known. This specimen comes from a study of long-term antiretroviral therapy in people with HIV. General observations from the study: In HIV, the repertoires covered a tighter span of CDR3 lengths than in controls. Before ART, certain clones expanded, and these dominated the repertoire at all time points.

Germline CDR1 is MNHEY and CDR2 is SMNVEV (reference sequence). The CDR3 runs to 14 residues. V was shortened by 4 bases and J by 7 bases, with 14 bases between the two germline ends. Runs used v3.0 of the immunoSEQ assay and were done at survey level. The study targeted about 35,000-55,000 T-cell genomes per sample in sequencing. Produced via immunoSEQ multiplex PCR; TCRdb's table is partial and in-frame only. The sample shows roughly 31,000 clones, less than 90% of them seen only once. The rearrangement joins TRBV27 to TRBJ1-5; the D is unclear. The sequence was obtained from a man between 50 and 59 years old with HIV. The sample was unsorted PBMCs, taken about 5 years before starting antiretroviral therapy. CDR3 amino acids: CASSWGGDGQPQHF. CDR3 nucleotides: TGTGCCAGCAGTTGGGGAGGAGATGGCCAGCCCCAGCATTTT.